This T cell receptor (beta chain) was found in a study of metastatic and nonmetastatic thyroid tumors. For the study at large: For malignant and benign thyroid patients, tumor or nodule tissue and blood were the sources whose repertoires were compared.

V lost 7 bases and J 11 bases, leaving 20 bases between the germline ends. This CDR3 is 13 amino acids long. CDR1 MNHNS and CDR2 SASEGT come from the germline V gene. Remarks on this clone: Its antigen remains unknown.

Study-wide results and caveats: When malignant thyroid tumors were compared with benign nodules, TCR beta diversity was reportedly significantly higher in the malignant tumors. This held in both blood and tumor samples.

In the source study's methods: Using the CDR3 differences seen across clinicopathological groups, the authors built a distant-metastasis classifier for papillary thyroid cancer, which was meant to discriminate distant-metastatic patients. TCRdb re-analyzed the PCR reads using MiXCR. In this record, the V and J calls reflect TCRdb's handling and not the investigators' own analysis. The sample records tens of thousands of clones, about 27% being singletons. Nobody among the patients had been given any treatment before thyroid surgery. Sequenced material: blood. The gene calls are TRBV6-1 and TRBJ1-1; D is possibly TRBD1 (5 bases). This sequence originates from a male donor with papillary thyroid cancer or a benign thyroid nodule (not recorded which). Some clones in this sample may be carry-over from other donors' samples. The DNA for the CDR3 is TGTGCCAGCATCCAGCATCAGGGTTTGCAGGCTTTCTTT. Protein sequence: CASIQHQGLQAFF.